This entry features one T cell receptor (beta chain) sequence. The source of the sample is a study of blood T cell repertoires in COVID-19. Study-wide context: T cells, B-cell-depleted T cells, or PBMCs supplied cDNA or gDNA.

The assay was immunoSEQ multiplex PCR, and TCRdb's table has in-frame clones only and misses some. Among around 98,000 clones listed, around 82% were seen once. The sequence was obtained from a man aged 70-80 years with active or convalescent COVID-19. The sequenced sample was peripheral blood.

This chain's CDR3 is CASSLRDSYQPQHF. The CDR3 DNA follows: TGTGCCAGCAGCCTCCGGGACAGTTATCAGCCCCAGCATTTT. V usage is TRBV7-8 and J usage is TRBJ1-5; the match to TRBD1 covers 7 bases. The trim removed 5 bases at V and 5 bases at J, leaving 6 bases unmatched. The CDR3 spans 14 residues. CDR1 is SGHVS and CDR2 is FQNEAQ in the germline V gene.